This T cell receptor (beta chain) is from a study of cytomegalovirus exposure and HLA in healthy donors. The primer mix had 60 Vbeta and 13 Jbeta primers. In the original analysis: About 11 million of some 80 million unique TCR beta chains were shared, per a later count. Measured with immunoSEQ multiplex PCR; TCRdb has only the in-frame clones, and not every one. V, J and clone size derive from that table, while D and trimming were established from the DNA sequence. The repertoire consists of hundreds of thousands of clones, with more than 60% occurring once and the leading ten covering 1.8%. About this clone itself: Its antigen is as yet unknown. The junction shows a germline mismatch at one end, possibly a read error.

The donors were healthy bone marrow donors. General study points: Common viral pathogens seemed to be connected with several of the most significant clusters, according to a later analysis. Beyond CMV serostatus, there was no information to go on about immune exposure.

The TCR originated in a woman in her 30s in good health and CMV-seronegative. The sequencing input was PBMCs.

CDR3 bases: TGTGTCAGTAGTATAGGACTAGCGGGAGTTGCCAAAAACATTCAGTACTTC. Translation: CVSSIGLAGVAKNIQYF. The J gene is TRBJ2-4, the V gene TRBV19; TRBD2 aligns across 13 bases. This CDR3 comprises 17 residues. CDR1 LNHDA and CDR2 SQIVND come from the germline V gene (reference sequence).